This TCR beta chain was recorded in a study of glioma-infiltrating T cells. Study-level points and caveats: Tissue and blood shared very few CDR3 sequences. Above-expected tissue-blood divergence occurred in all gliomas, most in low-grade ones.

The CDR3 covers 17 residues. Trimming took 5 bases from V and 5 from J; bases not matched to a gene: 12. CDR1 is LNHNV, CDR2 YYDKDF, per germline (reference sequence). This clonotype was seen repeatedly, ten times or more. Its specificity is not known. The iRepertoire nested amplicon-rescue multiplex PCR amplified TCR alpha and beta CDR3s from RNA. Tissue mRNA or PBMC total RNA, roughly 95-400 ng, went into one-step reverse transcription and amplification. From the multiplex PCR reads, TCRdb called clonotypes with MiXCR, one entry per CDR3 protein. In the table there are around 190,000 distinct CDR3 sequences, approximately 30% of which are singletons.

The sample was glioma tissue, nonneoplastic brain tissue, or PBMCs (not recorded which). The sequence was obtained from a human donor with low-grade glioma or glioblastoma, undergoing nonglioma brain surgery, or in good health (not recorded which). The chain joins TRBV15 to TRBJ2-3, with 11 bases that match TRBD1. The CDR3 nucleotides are TGTGCCACCAGCCGCCTTAAAGGACAGGGGGCGGTAGATACGCAGTATTTT. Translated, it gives CATSRLKGQGAVDTQYF.